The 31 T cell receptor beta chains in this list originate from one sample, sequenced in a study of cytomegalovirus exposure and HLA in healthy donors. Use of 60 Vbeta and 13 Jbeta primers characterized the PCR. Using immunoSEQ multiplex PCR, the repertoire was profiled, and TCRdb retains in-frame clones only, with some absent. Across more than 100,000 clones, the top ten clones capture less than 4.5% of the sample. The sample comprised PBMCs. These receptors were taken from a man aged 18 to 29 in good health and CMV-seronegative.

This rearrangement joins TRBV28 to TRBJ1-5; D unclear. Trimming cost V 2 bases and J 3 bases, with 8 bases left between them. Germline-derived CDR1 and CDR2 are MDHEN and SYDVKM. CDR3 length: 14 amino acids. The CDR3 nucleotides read TGTGCCAGCAGTTTAACGGGAGCCAATCAGCCCCAGCATTTT. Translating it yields CASSLTGANQPQHF.

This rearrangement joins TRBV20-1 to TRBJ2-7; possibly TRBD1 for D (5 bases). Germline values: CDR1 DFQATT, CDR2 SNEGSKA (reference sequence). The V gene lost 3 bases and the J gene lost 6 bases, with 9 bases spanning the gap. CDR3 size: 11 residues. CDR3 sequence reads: CSASLGAEQYF. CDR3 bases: TGCAGTGCTAGCTTAGGGGCCGAGCAGTACTTC.

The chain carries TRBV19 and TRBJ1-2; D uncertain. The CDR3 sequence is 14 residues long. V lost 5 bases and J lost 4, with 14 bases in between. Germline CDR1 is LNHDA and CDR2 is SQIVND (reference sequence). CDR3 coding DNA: TGTGCCAGTAGTCAGCGTCCCGGTCTCTATGGCTACACCTTC. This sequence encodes CASSQRPGLYGYTF.

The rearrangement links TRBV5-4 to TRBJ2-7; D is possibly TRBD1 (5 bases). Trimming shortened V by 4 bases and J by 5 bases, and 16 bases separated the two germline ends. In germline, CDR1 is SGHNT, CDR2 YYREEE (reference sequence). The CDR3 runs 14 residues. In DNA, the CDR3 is TGTGCCAGCAGCCTCGGCAGGGCGATAAACGAGCAGTACTTC. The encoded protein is CASSLGRAINEQYF.

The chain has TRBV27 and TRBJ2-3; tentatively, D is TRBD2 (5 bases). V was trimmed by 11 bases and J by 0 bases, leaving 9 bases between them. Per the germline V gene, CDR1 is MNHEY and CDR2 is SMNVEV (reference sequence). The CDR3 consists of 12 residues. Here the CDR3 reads CASKRSTDTQYF. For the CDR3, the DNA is TGTGCCTCTAAGCGGAGCACAGATACGCAGTATTTT.

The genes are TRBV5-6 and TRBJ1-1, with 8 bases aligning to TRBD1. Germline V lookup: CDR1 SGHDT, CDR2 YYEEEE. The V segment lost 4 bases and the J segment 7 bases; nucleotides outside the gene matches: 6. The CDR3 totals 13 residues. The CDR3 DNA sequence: TGTGCCAGCAGCCCGCAGGGGGCATTTGAAGCTTTCTTT. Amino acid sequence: CASSPQGAFEAFF.

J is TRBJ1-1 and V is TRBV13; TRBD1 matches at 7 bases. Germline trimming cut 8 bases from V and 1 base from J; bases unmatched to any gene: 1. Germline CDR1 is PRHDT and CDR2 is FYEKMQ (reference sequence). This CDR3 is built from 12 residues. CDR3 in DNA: TGTGCCAGCCAGGGGGGGAACACTGAAGCTTTCTTT. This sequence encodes CASQGGNTEAFF.

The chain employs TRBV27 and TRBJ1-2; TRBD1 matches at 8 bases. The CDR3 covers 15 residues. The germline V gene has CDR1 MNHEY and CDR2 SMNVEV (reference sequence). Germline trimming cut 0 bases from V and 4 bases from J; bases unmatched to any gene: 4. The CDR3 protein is CASSLSVGQGYGYTF. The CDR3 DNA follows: TGTGCCAGCAGTTTATCAGTCGGACAGGGCTATGGCTACACCTTC.

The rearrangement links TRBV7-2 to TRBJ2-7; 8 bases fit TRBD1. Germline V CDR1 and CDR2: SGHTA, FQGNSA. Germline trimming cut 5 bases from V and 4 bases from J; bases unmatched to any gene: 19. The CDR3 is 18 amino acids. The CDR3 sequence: CASSTRTGSGSGVYEQYF. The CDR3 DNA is TGTGCCAGCAGCACGCGGACAGGGTCGGGTTCTGGCGTGTACGAGCAGTACTTC.

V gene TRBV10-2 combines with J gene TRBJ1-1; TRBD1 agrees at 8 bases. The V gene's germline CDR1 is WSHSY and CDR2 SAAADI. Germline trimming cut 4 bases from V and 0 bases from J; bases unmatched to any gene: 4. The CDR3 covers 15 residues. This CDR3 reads CASSAQGALNTEAFF. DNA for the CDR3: TGCGCCAGCAGTGCCCAGGGGGCCCTGAACACTGAAGCTTTCTTT.

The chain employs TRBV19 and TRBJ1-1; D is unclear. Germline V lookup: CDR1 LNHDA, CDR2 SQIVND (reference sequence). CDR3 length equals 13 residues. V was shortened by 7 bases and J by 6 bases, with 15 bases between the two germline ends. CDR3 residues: CASTSGGGAEAFF. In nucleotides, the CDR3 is TGTGCCAGTACTAGCGGAGGAGGAGCTGAAGCTTTCTTT.

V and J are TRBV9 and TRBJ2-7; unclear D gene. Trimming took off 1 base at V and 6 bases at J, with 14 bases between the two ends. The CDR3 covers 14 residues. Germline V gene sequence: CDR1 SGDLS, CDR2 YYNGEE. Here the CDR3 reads CASSVFKVAGEQYF. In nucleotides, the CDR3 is TGTGCCAGCAGCGTATTTAAGGTAGCCGGCGAGCAGTACTTC.

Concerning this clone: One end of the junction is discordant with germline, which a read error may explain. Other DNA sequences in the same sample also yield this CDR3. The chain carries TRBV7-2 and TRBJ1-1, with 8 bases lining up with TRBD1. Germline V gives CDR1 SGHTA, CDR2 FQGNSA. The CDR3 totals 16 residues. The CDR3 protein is CASSLRRQGRNTEAFF. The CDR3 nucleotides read TGCGCCAGCAGCTTACGTAGACAGGGGAGGAACACTGAAGCTTTCTTT.

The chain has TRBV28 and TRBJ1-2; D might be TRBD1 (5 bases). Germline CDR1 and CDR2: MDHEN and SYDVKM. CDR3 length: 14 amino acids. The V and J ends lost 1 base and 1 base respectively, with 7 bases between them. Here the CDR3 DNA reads TGTGCCAGCAGTTTATCCAGGGTTAACTATGGCTACACCTTC. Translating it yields CASSLSRVNYGYTF.

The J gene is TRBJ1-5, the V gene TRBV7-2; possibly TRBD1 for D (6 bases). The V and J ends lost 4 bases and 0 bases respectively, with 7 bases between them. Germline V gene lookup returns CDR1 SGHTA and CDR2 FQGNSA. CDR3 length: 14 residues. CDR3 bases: TGTGCCAGCAGCTCACAGGGTAGCAATCAGCCCCAGCATTTT. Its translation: CASSSQGSNQPQHF.

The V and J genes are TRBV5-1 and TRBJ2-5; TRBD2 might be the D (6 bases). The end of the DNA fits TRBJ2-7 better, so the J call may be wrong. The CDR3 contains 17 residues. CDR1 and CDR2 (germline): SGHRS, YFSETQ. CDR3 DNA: TGCGCCAGCAGCTTGGGTTGGGGCGGGGATCCCTCCTACGAGCAGTACTTC. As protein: CASSLGWGGDPSYEQYF.

The DNA of the CDR3 is TGTGCCAGCAGTTTATTAACAGGGTACGGTGAGCAGTTCTTC. Amino acid sequence: CASSLLTGYGEQFF. The chain is built from TRBV27 and TRBJ2-1; the D gene is possibly TRBD1 (6 bases). CDR3 size: 14 residues. Germline CDR1 is MNHEY and CDR2 is SMNVEV (reference sequence). Trimming took 1 base from V and 9 from J, leaving 13 bases between them.

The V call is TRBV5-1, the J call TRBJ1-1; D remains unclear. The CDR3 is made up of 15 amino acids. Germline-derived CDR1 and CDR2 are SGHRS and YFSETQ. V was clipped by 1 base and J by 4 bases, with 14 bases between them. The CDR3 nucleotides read TGCGCCAGCAGCTTGTCGAAGGGAGTGGCCACTGAAGCTTTCTTT. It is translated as CASSLSKGVATEAFF.

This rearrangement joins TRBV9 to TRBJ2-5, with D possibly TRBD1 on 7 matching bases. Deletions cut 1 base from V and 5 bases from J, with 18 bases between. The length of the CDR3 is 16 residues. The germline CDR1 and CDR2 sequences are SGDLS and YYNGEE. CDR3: CASSVTQGGGAETQYF. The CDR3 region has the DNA TGTGCCAGCAGCGTAACTCAGGGGGGAGGCGCCGAGACCCAGTACTTC.

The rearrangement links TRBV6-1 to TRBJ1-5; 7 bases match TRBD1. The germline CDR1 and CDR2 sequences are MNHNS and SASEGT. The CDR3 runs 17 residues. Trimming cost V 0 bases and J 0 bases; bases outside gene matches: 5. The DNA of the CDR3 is TGTGCCAGCAGTGAAGCGAAGGGACAGATTAGCAATCAGCCCCAGCATTTT. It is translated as CASSEAKGQISNQPQHF.

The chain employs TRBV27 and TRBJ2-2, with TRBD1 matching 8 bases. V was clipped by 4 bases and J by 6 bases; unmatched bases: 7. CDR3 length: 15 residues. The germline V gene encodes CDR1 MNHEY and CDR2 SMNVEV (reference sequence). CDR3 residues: CASSYQTGVAGELFF. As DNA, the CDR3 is TGTGCCAGCAGTTATCAGACAGGGGTCGCCGGGGAGCTGTTTTTT.

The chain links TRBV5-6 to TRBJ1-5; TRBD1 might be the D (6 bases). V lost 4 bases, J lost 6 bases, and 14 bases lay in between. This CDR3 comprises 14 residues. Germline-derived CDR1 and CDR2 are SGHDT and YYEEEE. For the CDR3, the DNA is TGTGCCAGCAGCCCCGGGCTAGGGGGTCAGCCCCAGCATTTT. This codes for CASSPGLGGQPQHF.

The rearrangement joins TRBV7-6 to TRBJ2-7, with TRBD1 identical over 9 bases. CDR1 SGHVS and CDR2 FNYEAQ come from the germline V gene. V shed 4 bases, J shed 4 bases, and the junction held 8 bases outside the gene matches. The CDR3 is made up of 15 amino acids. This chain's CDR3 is CASSSTTGTGYEQYF. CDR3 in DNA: TGTGCCAGCAGCTCCACCACCGGGACAGGGTACGAGCAGTACTTC.

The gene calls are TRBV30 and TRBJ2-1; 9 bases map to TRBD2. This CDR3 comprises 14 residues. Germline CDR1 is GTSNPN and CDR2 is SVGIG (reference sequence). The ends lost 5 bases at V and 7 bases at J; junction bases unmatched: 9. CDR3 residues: CAWDSGGSRNEQFF. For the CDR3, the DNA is TGTGCCTGGGATAGCGGGGGCTCGAGGAATGAGCAGTTCTTC.

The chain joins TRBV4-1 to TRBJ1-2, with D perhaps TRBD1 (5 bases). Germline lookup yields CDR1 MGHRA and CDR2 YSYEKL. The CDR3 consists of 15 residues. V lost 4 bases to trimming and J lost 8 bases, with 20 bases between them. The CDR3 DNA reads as TGCGCCAGCAGCCGACCTAGGACACGACCTGAGGGCTACACCTTC. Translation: CASSRPRTRPEGYTF.

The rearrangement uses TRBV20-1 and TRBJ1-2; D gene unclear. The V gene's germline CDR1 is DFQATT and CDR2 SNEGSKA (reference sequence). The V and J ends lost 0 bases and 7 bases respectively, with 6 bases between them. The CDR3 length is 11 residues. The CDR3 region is CSARDLVGYTF. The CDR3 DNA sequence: TGCAGTGCTAGAGATCTTGTTGGCTACACCTTC.

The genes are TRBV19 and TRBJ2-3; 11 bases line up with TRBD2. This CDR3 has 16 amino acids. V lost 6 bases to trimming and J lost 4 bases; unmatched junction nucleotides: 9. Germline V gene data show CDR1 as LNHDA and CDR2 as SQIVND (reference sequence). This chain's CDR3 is CASSPWASGGSDTQYF. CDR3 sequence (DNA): TGTGCCAGTAGCCCCTGGGCTAGCGGGGGGTCAGATACGCAGTATTTT.

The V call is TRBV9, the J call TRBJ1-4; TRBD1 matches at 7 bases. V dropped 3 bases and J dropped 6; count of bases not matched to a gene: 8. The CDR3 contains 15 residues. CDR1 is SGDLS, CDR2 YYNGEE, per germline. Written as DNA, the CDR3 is TGTGCCAGCAGCGAGTGGACAGGACCGTATGAAAAACTGTTTTTT. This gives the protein CASSEWTGPYEKLFF.

CDR3 amino acids: CASSLRRGTYEQYF. Written as DNA, the CDR3 is TGTGCCAGCAGCTTAAGGCGGGGGACCTACGAGCAGTACTTC. V and J are TRBV7-8 and TRBJ2-7, with 7 positions matching TRBD2. CDR1 is SGHVS, CDR2 FQNEAQ, per germline. V lost 2 bases, J lost 2 bases, and 3 bases stayed unmatched. The CDR3 spans 14 residues.

The CDR3 spells CASSQNTGELFF. In nucleotides, the CDR3 is TGCGCCAGCAGCCAGAACACCGGGGAGCTGTTTTTT. This sequence joins TRBV5-1 and TRBJ2-2; D uncertain. Germline CDR1 SGHRS, CDR2 YFSETQ. The CDR3 length is 12 residues. Trimming removed 4 bases at V and 1 base at J, with 2 bases between.

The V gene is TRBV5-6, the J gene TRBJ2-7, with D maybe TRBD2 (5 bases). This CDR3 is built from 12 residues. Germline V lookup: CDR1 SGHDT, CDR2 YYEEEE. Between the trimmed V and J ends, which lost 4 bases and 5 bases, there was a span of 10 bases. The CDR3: CASSQLVHEQYF. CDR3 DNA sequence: TGTGCCAGCAGCCAACTAGTTCACGAGCAGTACTTC. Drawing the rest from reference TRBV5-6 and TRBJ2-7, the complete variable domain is DAGVTQSPTHLIKTRGQQVTLRCSPKSGHDTVSWYQQALGQGPQFIFQYYEEEERQRGNFPDRFSGHQFPNYSSELNVNALLLGDSALYLCASSQLVHEQYFGPGTRLTVT.